This T cell receptor beta chain was sequenced during a study of vaccination and CD4 T cells after COVID-19. At the level of the study: Each participant was administered two doses of a vaccine, which was either BNT162b2 or mRNA-1273.

Treatment specified: approximately 11-day PBMC culture with coronavirus spike peptide pools or control peptides (ViraFEST assay). CD4+ T cells were isolated by negative selection after less than eleven days of culture. Germline V CDR1 and CDR2: LNHDA, SQIVND (reference sequence). The CDR3 consists of 12 residues. V gave up 3 bases and J gave up 12 bases; unmatched junction bases: 7. Sequenced with the Oncomine TCR Beta short-read assay was DNA taken from cultured CD4+ T cells. TCRdb ran MiXCR on the PCR reads and lists one entry per CDR3 protein. The sample lists 9,500 to 12,000 distinct CDR3 sequences; around 60% were seen once. On this clonotype itself: The antigen is not known.

The input for sequencing was CD4+ T cells from blood, cultured in vitro, taken before SARS-CoV-2 vaccination. The source is a human donor who had recovered from COVID-19. The chain combines TRBV19 with TRBJ1-1; 7 nucleotides match TRBD1. This CDR3 reads CASSIGNRGPFF. The CDR3 nucleotides are TGTGCCAGTAGTATTGGGAACAGGGGTCCTTTCTTT.